This TCR beta chain was recorded in a study of blood T cells in healthy people across ages. Peripheral blood, about 9.8 milliliters per donor, was collected. A sample-barcoded 5' primer and a J-beta primer mix were used in a second PCR of roughly 7 to 11 cycles. Template switching added a 12-random-nucleotide identifier to every cDNA molecule. TCRdb passed the 5' RACE reads through MiXCR, listing each CDR3 protein once. Found here are roughly 1.9 million distinct CDR3 sequences, approximately 39% of them singletons; the top ten hold roughly 23%. General study findings and limits: Without sorted subsets, naive and antigen-experienced compartments could not be conclusively compared.

In the case of this clonotype: Its antigen is undetermined.

The specimen sequenced was blood. This clonotype was obtained from a human donor in good health.

In nucleotides, the CDR3 is TGTGCCAGCAGACTCCCACAGGGTTTGTTAGCTTTCTTT. It codes for CASRLPQGLLAFF. The V and J genes are TRBV28 and TRBJ1-1; D possibly corresponds to TRBD1 (6 bases). Looked up from germline, CDR1 is MDHEN and CDR2 is SYDVKM. V was pared by 6 bases and J by 10 bases, with 18 bases between. The CDR3 extends over 13 amino acids.